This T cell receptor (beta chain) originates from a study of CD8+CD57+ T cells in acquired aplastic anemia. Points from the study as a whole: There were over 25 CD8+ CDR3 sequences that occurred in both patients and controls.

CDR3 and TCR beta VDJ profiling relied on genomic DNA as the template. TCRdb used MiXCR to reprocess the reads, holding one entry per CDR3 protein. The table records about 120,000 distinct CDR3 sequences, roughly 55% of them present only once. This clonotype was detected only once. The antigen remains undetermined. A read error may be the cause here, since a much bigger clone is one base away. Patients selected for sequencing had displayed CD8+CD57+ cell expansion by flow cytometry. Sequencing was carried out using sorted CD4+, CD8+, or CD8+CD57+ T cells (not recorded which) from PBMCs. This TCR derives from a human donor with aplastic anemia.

The CDR3 spells CASIFRLLNTEAFF. CDR3 coding DNA: TGTGCCAGCATCTTTCGGCTCTTGAACACTGAAGCTTTCTTT. This chain joins TRBV5-6 and TRBJ1-1; D ambiguous. V lost 6 bases and J lost 0, with 12 bases in between. The germline CDR1 and CDR2 sequences are SGHDT and YYEEEE. This CDR3 spans 14 amino acids.